This section outlines one T cell receptor (beta chain) sequence together with its context. Generated by immunoSEQ multiplex PCR, the TCRdb table keeps only in-frame clones and is missing some. This table holds some 110,000 clones, 86% found once. This entry belongs to a study of T cell responses to AZD1222 COVID-19 vaccine. This CDR3 has 14 amino acids. Germline V gives CDR1 SGHTA, CDR2 FQGTGA. V lost 5 bases and J 4 bases, leaving 12 bases between the germline ends. The chain links TRBV7-3 to TRBJ1-3; possible D gene TRBD1, 5 bases. The sample was peripheral blood, taken 28 days after the second AZD1222 dose. This receptor was taken from an adult who received the AZD1222 COVID-19 vaccine. For the CDR3, the DNA is TGTGCCAGCAGCGACGGGACCTCCGGAAACACCATATATTTT. Residues: CASSDGTSGNTIYF.